Listed here are 16 T cell receptor beta chains from one sample, sequenced in a study of T cells in Graves' hyperthyroidism and ophthalmopathy. Using RNA transcripts as the source, TCR beta CDR3 regions were amplified. First-round RT-PCR of the TCR CDR3 relied on the HTBI primer set. TCRdb passed the multiplex PCR reads through MiXCR, listing each CDR3 protein once. The profile shows some 380,000 distinct CDR3 sequences, about 14% of them singletons. Sequencing was done on a sample of blood. All receptors come from a man aged 30 to 45 with Graves' hyperthyroidism that later progressed to Graves' ophthalmopathy.

The table lists this clonotype with many counts. The J gene is TRBJ1-2, the V gene TRBV12-3 or TRBV12-4; 7 nucleotides line up with TRBD1. With 6 bases clipped from V and 6 bases from J, the junction kept 7 bases outside the gene matches. CDR3 length: 13 amino acids. The DNA for the CDR3 is TGTGCCAGCAGCGACGACAGGGTAAATGGCTACACCTTC. Protein: CASSDDRVNGYTF.

This clonotype was observed a few times. This chain links TRBV20-1 with TRBJ2-4, with 15 bases lining up with TRBD2. Germline CDR1 reads DFQATT; CDR2 reads SNEGSKA (reference sequence). The CDR3 contains 16 residues. The ends lost 3 bases at V and 7 bases at J; junction bases unmatched: 7. The CDR3 bases are TGCAGTGCTAGTTCCGGACTAGCGGGGGGGCTTAACATTCAGTACTTC. Translated, it gives CSASSGLAGGLNIQYF.

This sequence joins TRBV7-9 and TRBJ2-4, with 8 bases matching TRBD1. The CDR3 spans 14 residues. J was trimmed by 10 bases and V by 5 bases; bases with no gene match: 10. Germline V gene data show CDR1 as SEHNR and CDR2 as FQNEAQ (reference sequence). CDR3 residues: CASSIVGQALIQYF. The CDR3 DNA sequence: TGTGCCAGCAGCATCGTGGGACAGGCTCTTATTCAGTACTTC.

This clonotype was observed a handful of times. The chain has TRBV19 and TRBJ2-6; tentatively, D is TRBD2 (6 bases). Germline assignment: CDR1 LNHDA and CDR2 SQIVND (reference sequence). Trimming took off 7 bases at V and 4 bases at J, with 17 bases between the two ends. This CDR3 has 16 amino acids. In DNA, the CDR3 is TGTGCCAGTAATTTAATCGGGAGAACCGGGGCCAACGTCCTGACTTTC. This sequence encodes CASNLIGRTGANVLTF.

The chain carries TRBV13 and TRBJ2-1; no firm D call. Germline loops: CDR1 PRHDT, CDR2 FYEKMQ (reference sequence). V gave up 2 bases and J gave up 9 bases, with 11 bases separating them. There are 13 residues in the CDR3. As DNA, the CDR3 is TGTGCCAGCAGCTTACGGTCGAAGGGTGAGCAGTTCTTC. It specifies CASSLRSKGEQFF.

The table lists this clonotype with a few counts. J is TRBJ2-7 and V is TRBV28, with 7 bases fitting TRBD1. Germline V CDR1 and CDR2: MDHEN, SYDVKM. After removal of 5 bases from V and 1 base from J, the junction contained 11 bases not matched to a gene. The CDR3 runs 16 residues. CDR3 loop: CASSPYRGRVSYEQYF. The CDR3 nucleotides read TGTGCCAGCAGTCCCTATAGGGGGCGAGTGTCCTACGAGCAGTACTTC.

The sample holds a few counts of this clonotype. The chain joins TRBV5-1 to TRBJ1-1; D is unclear. V was clipped by 0 bases and J by 8 bases, with 11 bases between them. This CDR3 comprises 13 residues. Germline V gives CDR1 SGHRS, CDR2 YFSETQ. CDR3 region: CASSLGQRGEAFF. DNA of the CDR3: TGCGCCAGCAGCTTGGGGCAGAGAGGGGAAGCTTTCTTT. Full variable domain (outside the CDR3, taken from reference TRBV5-1 and TRBJ1-1): KAGVTQTPRYLIKTRGQQVTLSCSPISGHRSVSWYQQTPGQGLQFLFEYFSETQRNKGNFPGRFSGRQFSNSRSEMNVSTLELGDSALYLCASSLGQRGEAFFGQGTRLTVV.

This clonotype was observed a few times. The chain recombines TRBV24-1 with TRBJ2-7; possibly TRBD1 for D (6 bases). Germline loops: CDR1 KGHDR, CDR2 SFDVKD. The V end was cut by 3 bases, the J end by 0 bases, with 8 bases between. The CDR3 sequence is 14 residues long. CDR3 bases: TGTGCCACCAGTGATAAGGACAGCTCCTACGAGCAGTACTTC. It specifies CATSDKDSSYEQYF.

This clonotype was counted between two and nine times. The chain carries TRBV5-5 and TRBJ1-6, with D unclear. The CDR3 has 17 amino acids. Trimming left V 0 bases short and J 7 bases short, with 17 bases between. CDR1 is SGHKS, CDR2 YYEKEE, per germline (reference sequence). The CDR3 DNA sequence: TGTGCCAGCAGCTTGGCCGGGTATGGCACAAAGAATTCACCCCTCCACTTT. Translation gives CASSLAGYGTKNSPLHF. The complete variable domain, with remaining parts taken from reference TRBV5-5 and TRBJ1-6, reads DAGVTQSPTHLIKTRGQQVTLRCSPISGHKSVSWYQQVLGQGPQFIFQYYEKEERGRGNFPDRFSARQFPNYSSELNVNALLLGDSALYLCASSLAGYGTKNSPLHFGNGTRLTVT.

This clonotype was counted at least ten times. The CDR3 sequence is CASSESRQGNTEAFF. CDR3 nucleotide sequence: TGCGCCAGCAGTGAGTCGCGACAGGGGAACACTGAAGCTTTCTTT. The chain has TRBV10-2 and TRBJ1-1; 7 nucleotides line up with TRBD1. This CDR3 is 15 amino acids long. J was trimmed by 1 base and V by 0 bases; bases with no gene match: 2. Germline lookup yields CDR1 WSHSY and CDR2 SAAADI.

The rearrangement uses TRBV18 and TRBJ2-5; 7 nucleotides agree with TRBD1. Trimming took 5 bases from V and 2 from J; bases not matched to a gene: 5. The CDR3 runs 14 residues. Germline-derived CDR1 and CDR2 are KGHSH and LQKENI. The CDR3 region is CASSTGTAQETQYF. CDR3 bases: TGTGCCAGCTCAACGGGGACAGCTCAAGAGACCCAGTACTTC.

This clonotype occurred many times. This rearrangement joins TRBV12-3 or TRBV12-4 to TRBJ2-7, with 11 bases aligning to TRBD1. The CDR3 consists of 17 residues. The V gene end was trimmed by 2 bases and the J gene end by 5 bases; junction bases not matched to a gene: 11. DNA for the CDR3: TGTGCCAGCAGTTTAAGGGGTCCGGGACAGGGGGGCCACGAGCAGTACTTC. It is translated as CASSLRGPGQGGHEQYF.

This clonotype was observed at least ten times. The chain is built from TRBV5-1 and TRBJ1-1; D is uncertain. V lost 5 bases to trimming and J lost 1 base, with 12 bases between them. The germline V gene encodes CDR1 SGHRS and CDR2 YFSETQ. This CDR3 has 14 amino acids. The chain's CDR3 is CASRLLQSNTEAFF. CDR3 coding DNA: TGCGCCAGCAGGCTACTACAATCGAACACTGAAGCTTTCTTT.

This clonotype was seen only a few times. V usage is TRBV5-4 and J usage is TRBJ1-6; no reliable D call. The CDR3 spans 13 residues. Between the trimmed V and J ends, which lost 0 bases and 9 bases, there was a span of 7 bases. CDR1 is SGHNT, CDR2 YYREEE, per germline (reference sequence). The CDR3 bases are TGTGCCAGCAGCTTGGATGGCGTTTCACCCCTCCACTTT. As protein: CASSLDGVSPLHF.

This clonotype occurred a few times. The rearrangement joins TRBV4-2 to TRBJ2-5; 8 nucleotides line up with TRBD2. This CDR3 has 15 residues. The trim removed 5 bases at V and 5 bases at J, leaving 10 bases unmatched. Germline CDR1 is LGHNA and CDR2 is YNFKEQ. CDR3 in amino acids: CASSARAGASETQYF. The CDR3, as DNA: TGTGCCAGCAGCGCTAGAGCGGGGGCCTCGGAGACCCAGTACTTC.

The V and J genes are TRBV4-1 and TRBJ1-5, with TRBD1 matching 9 bases. Germline lookup yields CDR1 MGHRA and CDR2 YSYEKL. CDR3 length: 16 amino acids. Germline trimming cut 3 bases from V and 7 bases from J; bases unmatched to any gene: 10. CDR3 residues: CASSQDRDREYQPQHF. CDR3 coding DNA: TGCGCCAGCAGCCAGGACCGGGACAGGGAGTACCAGCCCCAGCATTTT.